These 18 T cell receptor beta chains were all obtained from the same sample, sequenced in a study of a mutant IDH1 vaccine in newly diagnosed glioma. Their recognized antigens are unknown. Time point given: week 47, end of study. Every vaccine dose comprised 300 ug of mutant IDH1 20-mer peptide plus topical imiquimod. Clones were read by immunoSEQ multiplex PCR, and TCRdb kept only the in-frame ones, dropping some. In the table there are over 45,000 clones, around 75% of which are singletons. The source was PBMCs, collected from a glioma patient whose treatment included an IDH1 peptide vaccine. All receptors come from a man aged 50 to 60 with glioma.

On this clone: At the DNA level, this CDR3 is encoded by other sequences in the same sample as well. The chain has TRBV29-1 and TRBJ1-2, with a possible D match to TRBD1 (6 bases). Trimming took off 3 bases at V and 8 bases at J, with 10 bases between the two ends. The CDR3 length is 11 residues. Germline V gene lookup returns CDR1 SQVTM and CDR2 ANQGSEA. CDR3 loop: CSVEQGRGYTF. For the CDR3, the DNA is TGCAGCGTTGAGCAGGGGCGGGGCTACACCTTC.

This chain links TRBV19 with TRBJ1-5, with unresolved D. Deletions cut 6 bases from V and 4 bases from J, with 16 bases between. Germline CDR1 LNHDA, CDR2 SQIVND (reference sequence). The CDR3 is 15 amino acids. CDR3 in DNA: TGTGCCAGTAGCCCCAGGCCCGAGGAAAATCAGCCCCAGCATTTT. Translation: CASSPRPEENQPQHF.

This sequence joins TRBV2 and TRBJ2-7; 11 bases line up with TRBD1. The CDR3 sequence is 14 residues long. The V gene end was trimmed by 6 bases and the J gene end by 5 bases; junction bases not matched to a gene: 6. Germline V gives CDR1 SNHLY, CDR2 FYNNEI. Here the CDR3 reads CASRRDRGDHEQYF. CDR3 DNA sequence: TGTGCCAGCAGACGGGACAGGGGGGATCACGAGCAGTACTTC.

The V gene is TRBV7-2, the J gene TRBJ1-1; D is ambiguous. The germline V and J ends were trimmed by 5 bases and 5 bases, with 12 bases remaining between them. The CDR3 is 13 amino acids. The germline V gene has CDR1 SGHTA and CDR2 FQGNSA. CDR3 amino acids: CASSVDGRTEAFF. CDR3 nucleotides: TGTGCCAGCAGCGTGGACGGAAGGACTGAAGCTTTCTTT. Combining the CDR3 with reference TRBV7-2 and TRBJ1-1 gives the whole variable domain GAGVSQSPSNKVTEKGKDVELRCDPISGHTALYWYRQSLGQGLEFLIYFQGNSAPDKSGLPSDRFSAERTGGSVSTLTIQRTQQEDSAVYLCASSVDGRTEAFFGQGTRLTVV.

The V gene is TRBV11-3, the J gene TRBJ1-1, with D hard to call. Germline CDR1 SGHNT, CDR2 YENEEA. V was cut by 2 bases and J by 3 bases, with 7 bases left in between. This CDR3 is 13 amino acids long. The CDR3, as DNA: TGTGCCAGCAGCTTATCCCTGGACACTGAAGCTTTCTTT. It translates to CASSLSLDTEAFF. Full variable domain (rest looked up from reference TRBV11-3 and TRBJ1-1): EAGVVQSPRYKIIEKKQPVAFWCNPISGHNTLYWYLQNLGQGPELLIRYENEEAVDDSQLPKDRFSAERLKGVDSTLKIQPAELGDSAVYLCASSLSLDTEAFFGQGTRLTVV.

This rearrangement joins TRBV5-1 to TRBJ2-3, with a possible D match to TRBD1 (6 bases). This CDR3 region has 14 residues. Germline-derived CDR1 and CDR2 are SGHRS and YFSETQ. Trimming shortened V by 4 bases and J by 3 bases, and 12 bases separated the two germline ends. The CDR3 spells CASSAYRETDTQYF. The DNA for the CDR3 is TGCGCCAGCAGCGCCTACAGGGAAACAGATACGCAGTATTTT.

V gene TRBV19 combines with J gene TRBJ1-4; 7 nucleotides line up with TRBD1. The germline gives CDR1 LNHDA, CDR2 SQIVND (reference sequence). CDR3 length equals 13 residues. Germline trimming cut 3 bases from V and 8 bases from J; bases unmatched to any gene: 3. The CDR3 DNA is TGTGCCAGTAGTATTATGACAGGGGAAAAACTGTTTTTT. This codes for CASSIMTGEKLFF.

In its sample, this clone is medium-sized. V and J are TRBV25-1 and TRBJ2-2, with TRBD1 identical over 7 bases. Germline V gene data show CDR1 as MGHDK and CDR2 as SYGVNS. This CDR3 spans 13 amino acids. V lost 9 bases, J lost 5 bases, and 6 bases stayed unmatched. The CDR3 region is CASRGRGTGELFF. Written as DNA, the CDR3 is TGTGCCAGTAGGGGGCGCGGGACCGGGGAGCTGTTTTTT.

The V and J genes are TRBV5-1 and TRBJ1-4; 10 bases align to TRBD1. Germline CDR1 reads SGHRS; CDR2 reads YFSETQ. V lost 4 bases and J lost 8; bases outside the gene matches: 14. The CDR3 consists of 17 residues. The CDR3: CASSPSPPGQGREKLFF. CDR3 in DNA: TGCGCCAGCAGCCCGTCCCCTCCGGGACAGGGGAGGGAAAAACTGTTTTTT. Filled out from reference TRBV5-1 and TRBJ1-4, the complete variable domain reads KAGVTQTPRYLIKTRGQQVTLSCSPISGHRSVSWYQQTPGQGLQFLFEYFSETQRNKGNFPGRFSGRQFSNSRSEMNVSTLELGDSALYLCASSPSPPGQGREKLFFGSGTQLSVL.

J is TRBJ2-6 and V is TRBV29-1; TRBD1 or TRBD2 may be the D gene (6 bases each). The germline V gene has CDR1 SQVTM and CDR2 ANQGSEA. Trimming took off 5 bases at V and 0 bases at J, with 11 bases between the two ends. The CDR3 is 15 residues long. The CDR3 sequence is CSVSGALSGANVLTF. Written as DNA, the CDR3 is TGCAGCGTTTCGGGGGCCCTCTCTGGGGCCAACGTCCTGACTTTC.

The chain combines TRBV2 with TRBJ2-3; 8 bases map to TRBD2. This CDR3 has 13 amino acids. The germline CDR1 and CDR2 sequences are SNHLY and FYNNEI. The trim removed 8 bases at V and 4 bases at J, leaving 5 bases unmatched. This CDR3 is CASGTGGSDTQYF. For the CDR3, the DNA is TGTGCCAGCGGGACGGGGGGGTCAGATACGCAGTATTTT.

This clone occurred a few times. The chain has TRBV6-6 and TRBJ1-2; the D gene is possibly TRBD1 (5 bases). This CDR3 spans 11 amino acids. CDR1 is MNHNY, CDR2 SVGAGI, per germline (reference sequence). V shed 5 bases and J shed 7 bases, with 8 bases lying between them. The DNA for the CDR3 is TGTGCCAGCAGTCCGGGGACTGGCTACACCTTC. It encodes CASSPGTGYTF.

V gene TRBV6-5 combines with J gene TRBJ1-5; D is ambiguous. This CDR3 comprises 13 residues. Germline V gene lookup returns CDR1 MNHEY and CDR2 SVGAGI. V lost 6 bases, J lost 0 bases, and 6 bases lay in between. The CDR3 loop is CASRMDSNQPQHF. The CDR3 DNA is TGTGCCAGCAGAATGGATAGCAATCAGCCCCAGCATTTT.

The rearrangement joins TRBV7-9 to TRBJ1-1, with D unclear. V lost 1 base and J lost 6, with 9 bases in between. From germline, CDR1 is SEHNR and CDR2 FQNEAQ (reference sequence). This CDR3 comprises 13 residues. The CDR3 reads CASSLGAVAEAFF. Written as DNA, the CDR3 is TGTGCCAGCAGCTTAGGGGCCGTAGCTGAAGCTTTCTTT. Full variable domain (remainder filled in from reference TRBV7-9 and TRBJ1-1): DTGVSQNPRHKITKRGQNVTFRCDPISEHNRLYWYRQTLGQGPEFLTYFQNEAQLEKSRLLSDRFSAERPKGSFSTLEIQRTEQGDSAMYLCASSLGAVAEAFFGQGTRLTVV.

V gene TRBV30 combines with J gene TRBJ1-2; TRBD1 matches 7 bases. Germline V gene sequence: CDR1 GTSNPN, CDR2 SVGIG (reference sequence). There are 14 residues in the CDR3. The trim removed 2 bases at V and 4 bases at J, leaving 7 bases unmatched. This chain's CDR3 is CAWSPSQGIYGYTF. Written as DNA, the CDR3 is TGTGCCTGGAGTCCTTCACAGGGGATCTATGGCTACACCTTC.

V usage is TRBV7-9 and J usage is TRBJ1-1, with D unresolved. CDR3 size: 14 residues. V gave up 1 base and J gave up 4 bases, with 10 bases separating them. The germline gives CDR1 SEHNR, CDR2 FQNEAQ (reference sequence). CDR3 sequence: CASSLEGRSTEAFF. In nucleotides, the CDR3 is TGTGCCAGCAGCTTAGAGGGAAGATCCACTGAAGCTTTCTTT.

The chain employs TRBV25-1 and TRBJ1-5, with D possibly TRBD1 on 6 matching bases. The CDR3 is 14 residues long. The germline V and J ends were trimmed by 9 bases and 4 bases, with 16 bases remaining between them. Germline loops: CDR1 MGHDK, CDR2 SYGVNS. In DNA form, the CDR3 reads TGTGCCAGTTCCGTAAGGGGGAGAAATCAGCCCCAGCATTTT. The encoded protein is CASSVRGRNQPQHF.

V gene TRBV9 combines with J gene TRBJ2-1; the D gene is possibly TRBD2 (5 bases). Germline V gene lookup returns CDR1 SGDLS and CDR2 YYNGEE. The length of the CDR3 is 11 residues. Trimming left V 4 bases short and J 12 bases short, with 11 bases between. CDR3 loop: CASSSQGGQFF. CDR3 sequence (DNA): TGTGCCAGCAGCTCTCAAGGAGGGCAGTTCTTC.